These 14 T cell receptor beta chains were sequenced from one sample in a study of T cells in Graves' hyperthyroidism and ophthalmopathy. TCR beta CDR3 regions were amplified from RNA transcripts. A first-round RT-PCR of the TCR CDR3 used the HTBI primer set. TCRdb used MiXCR to reprocess the multiplex PCR reads, holding one entry per CDR3 protein. The table records 500,000 or so distinct CDR3 sequences, approximately 17% of them present only once. The sample was blood. The receptor set was obtained from a woman between 18 and 29 years old with Graves' ophthalmopathy.

The V and J genes are TRBV12-3 or TRBV12-4 and TRBJ2-7; no firm D call. V lost 2 bases and J 3 bases, leaving 8 bases between the germline ends. The length of the CDR3 is 13 residues. As DNA, the CDR3 is TGTGCCAGCAGTTTAAGGCCCAGCTACGAGCAGTACTTC. It translates to CASSLRPSYEQYF.

The CDR3 here is CASSRLAGGGGNNEQFF. The DNA of the CDR3 is TGCGCCAGCAGCCGACTAGCGGGAGGAGGGGGCAACAATGAGCAGTTCTTC. This chain links TRBV5-1 with TRBJ2-1; TRBD2 matches at 13 bases. The CDR3 contains 17 residues. Germline V gene data show CDR1 as SGHRS and CDR2 as YFSETQ. J gave up 5 bases and V 4 bases, and 9 bases lay outside the gene matches.

Worth noting for this clonotype: Being one base from a much bigger clone, this may be a read error. The chain carries TRBV4-1 and TRBJ1-5; the D is unclear. This CDR3 is 13 amino acids long. Trimming removed 2 bases at V and 3 bases at J, with 5 bases between. From germline, CDR1 is MGHRA and CDR2 YSYEKL. Here the CDR3 DNA reads TGCGCCAGCAGCCAACACTTCAATCAGCCCCAGCATTTT. This translates into CASSQHFNQPQHF.

This clonotype was counted at least ten times. The chain has TRBV3-1 and TRBJ2-7, with 7 nucleotides matching TRBD2. V shed 1 base, J shed 2 bases, and the junction held 5 bases outside the gene matches. Germline CDR1 LGHDT, CDR2 YNNKEL (reference sequence). The CDR3 extends over 15 amino acids. The DNA of the CDR3 is TGTGCCAGCAGCCAAGGGGGAGGGGCAGCCTACGAGCAGTACTTC. It yields the protein CASSQGGGAAYEQYF.

The sample holds many counts of this clonotype. CDR3 nucleotides: TGTGCCAGCAGTTTAGGAGGGCAGGGGATATATCAGCCCCAGCATTTT. Its translation: CASSLGGQGIYQPQHF. The chain couples TRBV27 to TRBJ1-5, with D perhaps TRBD1 (6 bases). Trimming cost V 2 bases and J 5 bases, with 16 bases left between them. The CDR3 is made up of 16 amino acids. Per germline, CDR1 MNHEY and CDR2 SMNVEV (reference sequence).

This clonotype was seen ten or more times. The chain couples TRBV18 to TRBJ2-2, with D tentatively TRBD2 (5 bases). CDR1 KGHSH and CDR2 LQKENI come from the germline V gene. This CDR3 has 14 amino acids. Trimming cost V 8 bases and J 1 base, with 11 bases left between them. Written as DNA, the CDR3 is TGTGCCAGCCATCTTGGAGGGAACACCGGGGAGCTGTTTTTT. Translated, it gives CASHLGGNTGELFF. The full variable domain, in which reference TRBV18 and TRBJ2-2 provide the parts outside the CDR3, is NAGVMQNPRHLVRRRGQEARLRCSPMKGHSHVYWYRQLPEEGLKFMVYLQKENIIDESGMPKERFSAEFPKEGPSILRIQQVVRGDSAAYFCASHLGGNTGELFFGEGSRLTVL.

This clonotype has a count of ten or more. The chain links TRBV28 to TRBJ2-7; D tentatively reads TRBD1 or TRBD2 (5 bases each). Trimming pared 5 bases from V and 7 bases from J, leaving 18 bases between. CDR3 length: 14 amino acids. Germline V gene sequence: CDR1 MDHEN, CDR2 SYDVKM. The CDR3 DNA follows: TGTGCCAGCAGTCTCCCGACGGGCGAGGGGGAGCAGTACTTC. Amino acid sequence: CASSLPTGEGEQYF.

Many counts were recorded for this clonotype. The chain is built from TRBV30 and TRBJ1-2, with 7 bases identical to TRBD1. Germline V gives CDR1 GTSNPN, CDR2 SVGIG (reference sequence). V was clipped by 2 bases and J by 3 bases; unmatched bases: 15. The CDR3 consists of 17 residues. The CDR3 DNA follows: TGTGCCTGGAGTAACGCGGGACAGCACCTCTCCGACTATGGCTACACCTTC. It codes for CAWSNAGQHLSDYGYTF.

The gene calls are TRBV29-1 and TRBJ1-3, with D unclear. The CDR3 is made up of 13 amino acids. Germline V CDR1 and CDR2: SQVTM, ANQGSEA. V lost 1 base, J lost 2 bases, and 6 bases lay in between. CDR3: CSVEVAAGNTIYF. CDR3 DNA sequence: TGCAGCGTTGAAGTAGCAGCTGGAAACACCATATATTTT.

This clonotype was found many times. The genes are TRBV7-2 and TRBJ1-3, with D hard to call. Germline CDR1 is SGHTA and CDR2 is FQGNSA. V gave up 8 bases and J gave up 4 bases, with 15 bases separating them. This CDR3 contains 14 residues. The CDR3 sequence is CASSETGGGNTIYF. CDR3 sequence (DNA): TGTGCCAGCTCAGAAACGGGAGGGGGAAACACCATATATTTT.

The chain couples TRBV6-1 to TRBJ1-3; D uncertain. Per germline, CDR1 MNHNS and CDR2 SASEGT. V was cut by 8 bases and J by 0 bases, with 5 bases left in between. The CDR3 runs 12 residues. CDR3 DNA: TGTGCCAGCGGCAACTCTGGAAACACCATATATTTT. Its protein product is CASGNSGNTIYF.

The sample holds many counts of this clonotype. The rearrangement links TRBV7-3 to TRBJ1-2; D ambiguous. The germline gives CDR1 SGHTA, CDR2 FQGTGA. The V end was cut by 5 bases, the J end by 2 bases, with 9 bases between. This CDR3 contains 13 residues. CDR3 coding DNA: TGTGCCAGCAGCAATCCTGGGAACTATGGCTACACCTTC. Protein product: CASSNPGNYGYTF.

Many counts were recorded for this clonotype. V usage is TRBV5-1 and J usage is TRBJ1-1; D call uncertain. The V gene's germline CDR1 is SGHRS and CDR2 YFSETQ. The CDR3 is made up of 16 amino acids. V lost 4 bases, J lost 1 base, and 17 bases lay in between. This CDR3 is CASSPIVGVANTEAFF. CDR3 sequence (DNA): TGCGCCAGCAGCCCTATCGTTGGGGTCGCGAACACTGAAGCTTTCTTT.

This clonotype showed up many times. V and J are TRBV30 and TRBJ1-4; the D is unclear. Trimming removed 5 bases at V and 5 bases at J, with 6 bases between. Germline V gene lookup returns CDR1 GTSNPN and CDR2 SVGIG (reference sequence). The CDR3 covers 11 residues. CDR3 in DNA: TGTGCCTGGGGCAGAAATGAAAAACTGTTTTTT. It is translated as CAWGRNEKLFF.